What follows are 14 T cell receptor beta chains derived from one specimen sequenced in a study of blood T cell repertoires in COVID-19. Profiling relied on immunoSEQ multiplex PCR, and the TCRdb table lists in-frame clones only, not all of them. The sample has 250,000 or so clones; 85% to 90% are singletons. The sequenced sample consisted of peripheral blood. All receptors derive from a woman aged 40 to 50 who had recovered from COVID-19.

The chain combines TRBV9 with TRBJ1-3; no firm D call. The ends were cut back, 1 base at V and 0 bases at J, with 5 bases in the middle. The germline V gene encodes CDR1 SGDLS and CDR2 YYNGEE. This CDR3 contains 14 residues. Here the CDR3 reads CASSVTVSGNTIYF. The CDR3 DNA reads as TGTGCCAGCAGCGTAACAGTCTCTGGAAACACCATATATTTT. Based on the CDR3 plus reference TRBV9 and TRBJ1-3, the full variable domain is DSGVTQTPKHLITATGQRVTLRCSPRSGDLSVYWYQQSLDQGLQFLIQYYNGEERAKGNILERFSAQQFPDLHSELNLSSLELGDSALYFCASSVTVSGNTIYFGEGSWLTVV.

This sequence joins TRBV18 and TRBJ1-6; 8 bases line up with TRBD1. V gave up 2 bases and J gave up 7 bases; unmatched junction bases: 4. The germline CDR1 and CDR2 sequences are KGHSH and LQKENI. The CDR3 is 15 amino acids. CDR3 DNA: TGTGCCAGCTCACCAGGACAGGGAAGGAATTCACCCCTCCACTTT. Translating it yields CASSPGQGRNSPLHF.

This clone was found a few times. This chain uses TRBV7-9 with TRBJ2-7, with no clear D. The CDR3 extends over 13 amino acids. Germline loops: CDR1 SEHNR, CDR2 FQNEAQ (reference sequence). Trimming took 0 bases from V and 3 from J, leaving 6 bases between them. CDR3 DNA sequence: TGTGCCAGCAGCTTAGCTGGAGTCTACGAGCAGTACTTC. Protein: CASSLAGVYEQYF.

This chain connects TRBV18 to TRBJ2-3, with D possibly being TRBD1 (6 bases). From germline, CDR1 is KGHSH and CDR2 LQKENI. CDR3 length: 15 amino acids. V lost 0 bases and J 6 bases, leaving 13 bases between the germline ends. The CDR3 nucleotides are TGTGCCAGCTCACCACCGGGACACCGTGACGATACGCAGTATTTT. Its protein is CASSPPGHRDDTQYF. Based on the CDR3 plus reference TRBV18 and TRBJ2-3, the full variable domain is NAGVMQNPRHLVRRRGQEARLRCSPMKGHSHVYWYRQLPEEGLKFMVYLQKENIIDESGMPKERFSAEFPKEGPSILRIQQVVRGDSAAYFCASSPPGHRDDTQYFGPGTRLTVL.

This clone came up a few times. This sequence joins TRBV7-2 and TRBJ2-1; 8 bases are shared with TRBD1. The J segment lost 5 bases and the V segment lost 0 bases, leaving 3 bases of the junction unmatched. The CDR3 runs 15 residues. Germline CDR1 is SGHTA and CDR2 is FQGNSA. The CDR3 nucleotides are TGTGCCAGCAGCTTAGCTGGACAGGGTCACAATGAGCAGTTCTTC. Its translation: CASSLAGQGHNEQFF.

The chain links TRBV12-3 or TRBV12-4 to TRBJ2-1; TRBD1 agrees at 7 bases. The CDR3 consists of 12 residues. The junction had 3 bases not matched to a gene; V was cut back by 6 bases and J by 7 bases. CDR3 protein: CASRVQGNEQFF. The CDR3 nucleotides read TGTGCCAGCAGGGTACAGGGGAATGAGCAGTTCTTC.

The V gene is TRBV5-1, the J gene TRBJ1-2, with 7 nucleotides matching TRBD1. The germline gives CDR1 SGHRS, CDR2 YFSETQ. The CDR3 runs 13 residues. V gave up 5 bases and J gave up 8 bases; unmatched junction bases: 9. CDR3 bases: TGCGCCAGCAGGGACACAGGGGCGCAAGGCTACACCTTC. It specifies CASRDTGAQGYTF.

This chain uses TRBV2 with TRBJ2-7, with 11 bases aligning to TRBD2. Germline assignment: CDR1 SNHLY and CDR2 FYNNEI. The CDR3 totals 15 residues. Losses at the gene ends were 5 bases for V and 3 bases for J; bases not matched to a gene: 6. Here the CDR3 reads CASSYGLAGGYEQYF. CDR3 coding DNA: TGTGCCAGCAGTTACGGACTAGCGGGCGGCTACGAGCAGTACTTC.

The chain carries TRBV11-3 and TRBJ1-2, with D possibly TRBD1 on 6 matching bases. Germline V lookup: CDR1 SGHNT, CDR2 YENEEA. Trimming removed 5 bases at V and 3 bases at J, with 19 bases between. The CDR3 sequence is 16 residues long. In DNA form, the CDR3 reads TGTGCCAGCAGCAAATCGCGGGGGCACGGGTACTATGGCTACACCTTC. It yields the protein CASSKSRGHGYYGYTF.

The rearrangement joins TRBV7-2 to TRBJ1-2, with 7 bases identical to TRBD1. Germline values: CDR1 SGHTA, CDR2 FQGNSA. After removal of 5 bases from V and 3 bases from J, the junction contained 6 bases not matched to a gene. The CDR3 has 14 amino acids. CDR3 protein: CASSPTGVDYGYTF. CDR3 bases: TGTGCCAGCAGCCCTACAGGGGTCGACTATGGCTACACCTTC.

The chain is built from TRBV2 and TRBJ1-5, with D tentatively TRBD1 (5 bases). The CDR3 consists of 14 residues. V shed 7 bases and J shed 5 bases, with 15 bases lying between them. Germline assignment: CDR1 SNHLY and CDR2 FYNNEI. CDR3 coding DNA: TGTGCCAGCACCCCGACTTGGGGGGATCAGCCCCAGCATTTT. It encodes CASTPTWGDQPQHF.

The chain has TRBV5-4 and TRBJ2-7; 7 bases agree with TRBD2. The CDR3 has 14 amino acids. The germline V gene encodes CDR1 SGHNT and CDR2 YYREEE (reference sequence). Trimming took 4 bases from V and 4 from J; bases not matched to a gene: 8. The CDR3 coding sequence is TGTGCCAGCAGCCCGGGGGGTGGGGAGTACGAGCAGTACTTC. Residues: CASSPGGGEYEQYF.

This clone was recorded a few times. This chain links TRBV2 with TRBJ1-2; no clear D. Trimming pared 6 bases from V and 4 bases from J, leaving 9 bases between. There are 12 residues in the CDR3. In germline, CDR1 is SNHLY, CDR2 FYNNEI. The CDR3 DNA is TGTGCCAGCAGGGAGGACGGCTATGGCTACACCTTC. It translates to CASREDGYGYTF. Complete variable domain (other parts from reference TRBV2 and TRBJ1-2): EPEVTQTPSHQVTQMGQEVILRCVPISNHLYFYWYRQILGQKVEFLVSFYNNEISEKSEIFDDQFSVERPDGSNFTLKIRSTKLEDSAMYFCASREDGYGYTFGSGTRLTVV.

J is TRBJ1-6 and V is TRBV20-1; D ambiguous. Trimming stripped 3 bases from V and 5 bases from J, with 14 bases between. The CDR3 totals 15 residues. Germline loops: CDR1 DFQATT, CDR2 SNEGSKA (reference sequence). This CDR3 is CSASSPQDDNSPLHF. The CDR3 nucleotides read TGCAGTGCTAGTTCTCCGCAGGATGATAATTCACCCCTCCACTTT.